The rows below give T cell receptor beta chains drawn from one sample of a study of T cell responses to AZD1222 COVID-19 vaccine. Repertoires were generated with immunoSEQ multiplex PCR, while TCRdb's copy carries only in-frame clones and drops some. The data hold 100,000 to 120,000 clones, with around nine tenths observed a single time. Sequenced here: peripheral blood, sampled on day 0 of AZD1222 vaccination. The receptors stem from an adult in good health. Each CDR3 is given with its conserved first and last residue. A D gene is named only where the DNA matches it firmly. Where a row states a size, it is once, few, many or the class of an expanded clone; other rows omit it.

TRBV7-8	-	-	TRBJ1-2	TGTGCCAGCAGCCAAGCGGTGGGTGGCTACACCTTC	CASSQAVGGYTF
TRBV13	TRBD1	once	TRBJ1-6	TGTGCCAGCAGCGAGCCGCCTAGGGGGCCGGGTTCACCCCTCCACTTT	CASSEPPRGPGSPLHF
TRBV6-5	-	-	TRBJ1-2	TGTGCCAGCAGGGAGGCAATCTATGGCTACACCTTC	CASREAIYGYTF
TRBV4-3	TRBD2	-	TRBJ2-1	TGCGCCAGCAGCCAGGGACTAGCGGGGGGGCGTATGAGTGAGCAGTTCTTC	CASSQGLAGGRMSEQFF
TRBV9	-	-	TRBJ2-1	TGTGCCAGCAGCCCCACGAGGTATGGGTTGGTGAATGAGCAGTTCTTC	CASSPTRYGLVNEQFF
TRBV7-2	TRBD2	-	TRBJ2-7	TGTGCCAGCAGCTTAGCAACCGCGGGAGGGCGGTACGAGCAGTACTTC	CASSLATAGGRYEQYF
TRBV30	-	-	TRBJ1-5	TGTGCCTGGAGTCTGGGCTTCGGGCAGCCCCAGCATTTT	CAWSLGFGQPQHF
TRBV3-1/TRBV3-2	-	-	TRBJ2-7	TGTGCCAGCAGCCTACAATGGGACTTCTACGAGCAGTACTTC	CASSLQWDFYEQYF
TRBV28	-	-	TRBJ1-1	TGTGCCAGCAGTTCGTCGACACCATTAAGCACTGAAGCTTTCTTT	CASSSSTPLSTEAFF
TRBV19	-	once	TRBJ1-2	TGTGCCAGTAGTAGGGGCCTGAGGGTCTATGGCTACACCTTC	CASSRGLRVYGYTF
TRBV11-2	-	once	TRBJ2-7	TGTGCCAGCAGAACCAATGGGGGCCCTCAGTTGTGGCAGTACTTC	CASRTNGGPQLWQYF
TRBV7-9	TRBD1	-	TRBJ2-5	TGTGCCAGCAGTAAAGCCTCGGGACAGGGAGAGACCCAGTACTTC	CASSKASGQGETQYF
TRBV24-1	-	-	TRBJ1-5	TGTGCCACCAGTGATCAACAGGGAGGGAGTCAGCCCCAGCATTTT	CATSDQQGGSQPQHF
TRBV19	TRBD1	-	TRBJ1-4	TGTGCCAGCAGGGACAGATCCAATGAAAAACTGTTTTTT	CASRDRSNEKLFF
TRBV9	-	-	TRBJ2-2	TGTGCCAGCAGCCTCAGCGGAGGGGAGCTGTTTTTT	CASSLSGGELFF
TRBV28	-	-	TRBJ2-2	TGTGCCAGCAGATTGACAGCAAACACCGGGGAGCTGTTTTTT	CASRLTANTGELFF
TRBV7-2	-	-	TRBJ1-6	TGTGCCAGCAGCTCTACCGGGACTCCTAGAAAGAATTCACCCCTCCACTTT	CASSSTGTPRKNSPLHF